The 25 T cell receptor beta chains below were found in one sample sequenced in a study of shared clonotypes between healthy human individuals. Here immunoSEQ multiplex PCR was the method, and the copy in TCRdb shows in-frame clones only, minus some. The table includes about 1 million clones, roughly 80% detected once. Sequencing was performed on memory CD4+ T cells sorted from blood. Subset denoted: CD45RA-negative fraction. These receptors all come from a man aged 18 to 29 in good health.

The genes are TRBV7-9 and TRBJ1-5; 9 bases are shared with TRBD1. The length of the CDR3 is 16 residues. J gave up 6 bases and V 5 bases, and 11 bases lay outside the gene matches. Per the germline V gene, CDR1 is SEHNR and CDR2 is FQNEAQ (reference sequence). CDR3 sequence reads: CASSPGLGTGIQPQHF. The CDR3 coding sequence is TGTGCCAGCAGCCCCGGATTGGGGACAGGGATTCAGCCCCAGCATTTT.

V gene TRBV7-9 combines with J gene TRBJ2-3; D may be TRBD1 or TRBD2 (7 bases each). CDR3 length equals 14 residues. V lost 8 bases to trimming and J lost 2 bases, with 14 bases between them. The germline V gene has CDR1 SEHNR and CDR2 FQNEAQ (reference sequence). CDR3 amino acids: CASPGGGFTDTQYF. The CDR3 DNA reads TGTGCCAGCCCAGGGGGGGGTTTCACAGATACGCAGTATTTT.

V usage is TRBV11-2 and J usage is TRBJ2-3, with a tentative D call TRBD2 (6 bases). The V and J ends lost 5 bases and 0 bases respectively, with 12 bases between them. The germline V gene has CDR1 SGHAT and CDR2 FQNNGV. The CDR3 loop spans 15 amino acids. CDR3 loop: CASSVTSTSTDTQYF. The CDR3, as DNA: TGTGCCAGCAGCGTCACTAGCACTAGCACAGATACGCAGTATTTT. Variable domain in full (rest from reference TRBV11-2 and TRBJ2-3): EAGVAQSPRYKIIEKRQSVAFWCNPISGHATLYWYQQILGQGPKLLIQFQNNGVVDDSQLPKDRFSAERLKGVDSTLKIQPAKLEDSAVYLCASSVTSTSTDTQYFGPGTRLTVL.

CDR3 sequence reads: CASSFSGVVSQPQHF. In nucleotides, the CDR3 is TGTGCCAGCAGTTTCTCCGGGGTGGTTTCTCAGCCCCAGCATTTT. This chain links TRBV28 with TRBJ1-5; D is undetermined. The germline V and J ends were trimmed by 3 bases and 6 bases, with 15 bases remaining between them. The length of the CDR3 is 15 residues. CDR1 is MDHEN, CDR2 SYDVKM, per germline.

As DNA, the CDR3 is TGTGCCAGCAGCGCGGAGGGACAGGGCCACACTGAAGCTTTCTTT. It specifies CASSAEGQGHTEAFF. The genes are TRBV9 and TRBJ1-1; 9 positions match TRBD1. The germline V gene encodes CDR1 SGDLS and CDR2 YYNGEE. The CDR3 consists of 15 residues. V dropped 3 bases and J dropped 3; count of bases not matched to a gene: 6.

The V call is TRBV7-9, the J call TRBJ2-1; no definite D call. Germline V gene data show CDR1 as SEHNR and CDR2 as FQNEAQ (reference sequence). The ends were cut back, 2 bases at V and 12 bases at J, with 8 bases in the middle. The CDR3 runs to 11 residues. CDR3 residues: CASSLTMRQFF. The CDR3 coding sequence is TGTGCCAGCAGCTTAACAATGAGGCAGTTCTTC.

The chain couples TRBV5-4 to TRBJ1-1; no definite D call. The CDR3 is 14 residues long. CDR1 and CDR2 from the germline V gene are SGHNT and YYREEE (reference sequence). The ends were cut back, 4 bases at V and 2 bases at J, with 12 bases in the middle. CDR3 sequence reads: CASSPAGVNTEAFF. DNA for the CDR3: TGTGCCAGCAGCCCCGCGGGCGTCAACACTGAAGCTTTCTTT.

This clone occurred a few times. The same CDR3 can be traced to other DNA sequences in this sample. The chain couples TRBV4-3 to TRBJ2-7; D not certain. CDR1 is LGHNA and CDR2 is YSLEER in the germline V gene. The CDR3 runs to 15 residues. The V end lost 0 bases, the J end lost 0 bases, and 9 bases lay between the germline ends. In nucleotides, the CDR3 is TGCGCCAGCAGCCAAGATCCAGGTAGCTCCTACGAGCAGTACTTC. Its translation is CASSQDPGSSYEQYF.

The chain recombines TRBV27 with TRBJ2-7; TRBD2 might be the D (5 bases). The V and J ends lost 6 bases and 2 bases respectively, with 11 bases between them. Germline V lookup: CDR1 MNHEY, CDR2 SMNVEV (reference sequence). CDR3 length: 13 residues. CDR3 nucleotide sequence: TGTGCCAGCAGGACCGAGCGGACCTACGAGCAGTACTTC. The encoded protein is CASRTERTYEQYF.

Comments on this clone: Being one base from a much bigger clone, this may be a read error. Other DNA sequences in the same sample also yield this CDR3. The CDR3 here is CASSSGTGGYNEQFF. The CDR3 bases are TGTGCCAGCAGCTCGGGGACAGGGGGCTACAATGAGCAGTTCTTC. The chain uses TRBV6-5 and TRBJ2-1; 11 nucleotides align to TRBD1. The CDR3 extends over 15 amino acids. The germline CDR1 and CDR2 sequences are MNHEY and SVGAGI. V lost 6 bases and J lost 3; bases outside the gene matches: 4.

V is TRBV2 and J is TRBJ2-5; TRBD2 matches at 13 bases. CDR1 and CDR2 from the germline V gene are SNHLY and FYNNEI. With 5 bases clipped from V and 1 base from J, the junction kept 1 base outside the gene matches. This CDR3 region has 15 residues. CDR3 amino acids: CASSRLAGGQETQYF. The CDR3 DNA follows: TGTGCCAGCAGTCGACTAGCGGGGGGCCAAGAGACCCAGTACTTC.

With regard to this clone: This specimen includes other DNA sequences encoding the same CDR3. V and J are TRBV6-1 and TRBJ1-5; no definite D call. CDR3 size: 13 residues. CDR1 MNHNS and CDR2 SASEGT come from the germline V gene. Between the trimmed V and J ends, which lost 6 bases and 0 bases, there was a span of 6 bases. CDR3: CASRTYSNQPQHF. The CDR3 DNA follows: TGTGCCAGCAGGACCTATAGCAATCAGCCCCAGCATTTT.

This sequence joins TRBV9 and TRBJ2-1; no reliable D call. This CDR3 is 15 amino acids long. Trimming removed 3 bases at V and 2 bases at J, with 12 bases between. Germline-derived CDR1 and CDR2 are SGDLS and YYNGEE. The CDR3 here is CASSESFEPYNEQFF. The CDR3, as DNA: TGTGCCAGCAGCGAAAGTTTCGAACCCTACAATGAGCAGTTCTTC.

This sequence joins TRBV7-3 and TRBJ1-2; 9 positions agree with TRBD1. Germline CDR1 SGHTA, CDR2 FQGTGA. J lost 8 bases, V lost 5 bases, and 15 bases had no gene match. The length of the CDR3 is 16 residues. CDR3 amino acids: CASSQQTGGQSGGYTF. The CDR3 region has the DNA TGTGCCAGCAGCCAACAAACAGGGGGCCAGTCTGGCGGCTACACCTTC.

The chain combines TRBV11-2 with TRBJ2-2; TRBD1 aligns across 7 bases. This CDR3 contains 14 residues. J gave up 4 bases and V 6 bases, and 5 bases lay outside the gene matches. CDR1 is SGHAT and CDR2 is FQNNGV in the germline V gene. DNA of the CDR3: TGTGCCAGCAGTTCGACAGGGAGCACCGGGGAGCTGTTTTTT. Its translation is CASSSTGSTGELFF.

This chain connects TRBV18 to TRBJ2-7; 10 nucleotides match TRBD1. The CDR3 is 17 residues long. Unmatched junction bases numbered 12, after V lost 4 bases and J lost 3 bases. The germline V gene has CDR1 KGHSH and CDR2 LQKENI. CDR3 sequence (DNA): TGTGCCAGCTCACTCCGGACCACAGGACAGGGGGACTACGAGCAGTACTTC. Amino acid sequence: CASSLRTTGQGDYEQYF.

The chain has TRBV5-1 and TRBJ2-5; TRBD2 aligns across 7 bases. Germline trimming cut 4 bases from V and 5 bases from J; bases unmatched to any gene: 11. The CDR3 loop spans 15 amino acids. The germline V gene has CDR1 SGHRS and CDR2 YFSETQ. The CDR3, as DNA: TGCGCCAGCAGCCCTGGGGGGGGTGTTCGGGAGACCCAGTACTTC. Protein: CASSPGGGVRETQYF.

V gene TRBV30 combines with J gene TRBJ1-1; D gene unclear. The CDR3 covers 14 residues. The ends were cut back, 0 bases at V and 11 bases at J, with 19 bases in the middle. Per germline, CDR1 GTSNPN and CDR2 SVGIG (reference sequence). The CDR3 loop is CAWSVRGTGERAFF. CDR3 nucleotides: TGTGCCTGGAGTGTACGGGGAACGGGAGAAAGGGCTTTCTTT.

The chain combines TRBV2 with TRBJ1-5; perhaps TRBD1 as D (5 bases). The V and J ends lost 8 bases and 5 bases respectively, with 10 bases between them. The CDR3 covers 12 residues. Germline V gives CDR1 SNHLY, CDR2 FYNNEI. CDR3 loop: CASQGFDQPQHF. DNA for the CDR3: TGTGCCAGCCAGGGTTTCGATCAGCCCCAGCATTTT.

The V gene is TRBV9, the J gene TRBJ1-4; tentatively, D is TRBD1 (5 bases). Germline loops: CDR1 SGDLS, CDR2 YYNGEE. Trimming removed 1 base from V and 4 bases from J, with 17 bases in between. The CDR3 covers 17 residues. The CDR3 DNA follows: TGTGCCAGCAGCGTAAACCAAGCGGGGCGACGTAATGAAAAACTGTTTTTT. It encodes CASSVNQAGRRNEKLFF.

The chain is built from TRBV7-2 and TRBJ1-5, with TRBD1 as a possible D gene (6 bases). Looked up from germline, CDR1 is SGHTA and CDR2 is FQGNSA. The CDR3 has 14 residues. V was clipped by 1 base and J by 10 bases, with 14 bases between them. This chain's CDR3 is CASSLEGGTTPQHF. DNA for the CDR3: TGTGCCAGCAGCTTAGAGGGGGGTACGACTCCCCAGCATTTT. The variable domain in full, with the rest retrieved from reference TRBV7-2 and TRBJ1-5, is GAGVSQSPSNKVTEKGKDVELRCDPISGHTALYWYRQSLGQGLEFLIYFQGNSAPDKSGLPSDRFSAERTGGSVSTLTIQRTQQEDSAVYLCASSLEGGTTPQHFGDGTRLSIL.

V gene TRBV11-2 combines with J gene TRBJ1-3, with 8 bases aligning to TRBD1. Germline lookup yields CDR1 SGHAT and CDR2 FQNNGV. This CDR3 is built from 17 residues. The V gene end was trimmed by 1 base and the J gene end by 2 bases; junction bases not matched to a gene: 7. CDR3 nucleotides: TGTGCCAGCAGCTTAGGTTGGACAGGGCAAACTGGAAACACCATATATTTT. Translation: CASSLGWTGQTGNTIYF. Full variable domain (outside the CDR3, taken from reference TRBV11-2 and TRBJ1-3): EAGVAQSPRYKIIEKRQSVAFWCNPISGHATLYWYQQILGQGPKLLIQFQNNGVVDDSQLPKDRFSAERLKGVDSTLKIQPAKLEDSAVYLCASSLGWTGQTGNTIYFGEGSWLTVV.

This clone was observed a single time. The chain has TRBV18 and TRBJ1-4; D remains ambiguous. Germline V gives CDR1 KGHSH, CDR2 LQKENI. CDR3 length equals 14 residues. V shed 2 bases and J shed 7 bases, with 11 bases lying between them. DNA for the CDR3: TGTGCCAGCTCACCATCCGAAGTAGGTGAAAAACTGTTTTTT. Translation gives CASSPSEVGEKLFF.

The V call is TRBV7-8, the J call TRBJ1-3; 7 nucleotides line up with TRBD1. Per the germline V gene, CDR1 is SGHVS and CDR2 is FQNEAQ. J gave up 0 bases and V 5 bases, and 10 bases lay outside the gene matches. The CDR3 sequence is 17 residues long. CDR3 sequence (DNA): TGTGCCAGCAGCCCCCGTCCGGGACAGAACTCTGGAAACACCATATATTTT. Its translation: CASSPRPGQNSGNTIYF.

A remark on this clone: At one boundary the junction diverges from the germline segment, which might be a read error. The CDR3 region is CASSSSGRDEQYF. As DNA, the CDR3 is TGTGCTAGCAGCTCTAGCGGGAGAGACGAGCAGTACTTC. The chain recombines TRBV7-7 with TRBJ2-7, with 10 nucleotides matching TRBD2. Germline CDR1 reads SSHAT; CDR2 reads FNYEAQ (reference sequence). The CDR3 runs 13 residues.